Sequencing of this T cell receptor beta chain was carried out in a study of glioma-infiltrating T cells. TCR alpha and beta CDR3 regions were amplified from RNA using iRepertoire nested multiplex PCR. TCRdb fed the multiplex PCR reads into MiXCR, producing one record per CDR3 protein. The sample has some 190,000 distinct CDR3 sequences; 32% are singletons. Ten or more counts support this clonotype. Its antigen remains unknown. Germline CDR1 and CDR2: MDHEN and SYDVKM. The length of the CDR3 is 15 residues. The J segment lost 5 bases and the V segment lost 10 bases, leaving 14 bases of the junction unmatched. General observations from the study: Above-expected tissue-blood divergence occurred in all gliomas, most in low-grade ones.

The sequenced sample consisted of glioma tissue, nonneoplastic brain tissue, or PBMCs (not recorded which). This chain links TRBV28 with TRBJ1-5; 7 bases map to TRBD1. The receptor was isolated from a human donor with low-grade glioma or glioblastoma, undergoing nonglioma brain surgery, or in good health (not recorded which). CDR3 sequence reads: CATRQDRIFDQPQHF. The CDR3 DNA sequence: TGTGCCACCCGACAGGACAGGATATTCGATCAGCCCCAGCATTTT.